This note documents a single TCR beta chain sequence. The data stem from a study of T cells after yellow fever vaccination. TCRdb re-analysed the 5' RACE reads in MiXCR, keeping a single row per CDR3 protein. Here the sample spans 500,000 to 550,000 distinct CDR3 sequences, 21% being singletons. V lost 3 bases to trimming and J lost 3 bases; unmatched junction nucleotides: 10. CDR1 is LGHNA and CDR2 is YNFKEQ in the germline V gene. This CDR3 spans 17 amino acids. The input for sequencing was PBMCs, taken roughly 23 days after the first yellow fever vaccination. The rearrangement links TRBV4-2 to TRBJ2-1; 8 bases fit TRBD2. The clonotype originates from a man aged 18-30 years who received the YFV17D yellow fever vaccine. CDR3 in DNA: TGTGCCAGCAGCCATAACCTGCGGGGGGCCGACTACAATGAGCAGTTCTTC. Residues: CASSHNLRGADYNEQFF.